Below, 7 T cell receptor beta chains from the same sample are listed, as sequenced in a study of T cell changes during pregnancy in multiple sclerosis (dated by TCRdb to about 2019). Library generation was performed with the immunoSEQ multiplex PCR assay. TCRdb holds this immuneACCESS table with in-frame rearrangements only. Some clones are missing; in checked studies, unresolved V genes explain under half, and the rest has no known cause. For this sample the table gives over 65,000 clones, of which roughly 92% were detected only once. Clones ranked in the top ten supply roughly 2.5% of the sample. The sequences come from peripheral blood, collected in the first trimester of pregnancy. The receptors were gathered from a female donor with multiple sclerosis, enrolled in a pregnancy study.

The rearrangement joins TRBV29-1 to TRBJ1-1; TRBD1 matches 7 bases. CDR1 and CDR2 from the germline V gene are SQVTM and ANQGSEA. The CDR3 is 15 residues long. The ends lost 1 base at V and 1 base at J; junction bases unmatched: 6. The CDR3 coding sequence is TGCAGCGTTGAAGGGACAGGTTGGGGGAACACTGAAGCTTTCTTT. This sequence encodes CSVEGTGWGNTEAFF.

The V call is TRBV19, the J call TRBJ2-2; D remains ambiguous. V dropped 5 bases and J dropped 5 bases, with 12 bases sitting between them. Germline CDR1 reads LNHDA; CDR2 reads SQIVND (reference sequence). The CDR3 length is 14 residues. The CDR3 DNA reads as TGTGCCAGTAGTGGGCTAATTGGAACCGGGGAGCTGTTTTTT. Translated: CASSGLIGTGELFF.

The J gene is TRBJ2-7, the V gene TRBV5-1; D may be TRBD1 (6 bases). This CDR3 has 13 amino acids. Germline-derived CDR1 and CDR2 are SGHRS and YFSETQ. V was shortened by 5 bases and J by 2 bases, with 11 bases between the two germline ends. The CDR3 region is CASSLRDTYEQYF. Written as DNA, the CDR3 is TGCGCCAGCAGTCTAAGGGACACCTACGAGCAGTACTTC.

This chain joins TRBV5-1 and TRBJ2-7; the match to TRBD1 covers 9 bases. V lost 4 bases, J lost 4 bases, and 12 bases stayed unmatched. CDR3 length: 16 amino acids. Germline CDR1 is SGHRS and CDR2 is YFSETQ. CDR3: CASSNGLDRGTYEQYF. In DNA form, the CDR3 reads TGCGCCAGCAGCAACGGTTTGGACAGGGGAACTTACGAGCAGTACTTC.

The CDR3 here is CAWSGGDADTQYF. The CDR3 DNA reads TGTGCCTGGAGCGGGGGTGACGCAGATACGCAGTATTTT. The chain is built from TRBV30 and TRBJ2-3; possible D gene TRBD2, 6 bases. Trimming cost V 3 bases and J 4 bases, with 11 bases left between them. The germline V gene has CDR1 GTSNPN and CDR2 SVGIG (reference sequence). This CDR3 region has 13 residues. Full variable domain (rest looked up from reference TRBV30 and TRBJ2-3): SQTIHQWPATLVQPVGSPLSLECTVEGTSNPNLYWYRQAAGRGLQLLFYSVGIGQISSEVPQNLSASRPQDRQFILSSKKLLLSDSGFYLCAWSGGDADTQYFGPGTRLTVL.

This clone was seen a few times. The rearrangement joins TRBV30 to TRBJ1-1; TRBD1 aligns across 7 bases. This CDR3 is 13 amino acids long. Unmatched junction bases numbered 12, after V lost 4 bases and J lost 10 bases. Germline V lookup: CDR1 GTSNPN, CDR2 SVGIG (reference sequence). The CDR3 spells CAWIPQGVRAAFF. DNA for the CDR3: TGTGCCTGGATCCCCCAGGGGGTACGGGCAGCTTTCTTT.

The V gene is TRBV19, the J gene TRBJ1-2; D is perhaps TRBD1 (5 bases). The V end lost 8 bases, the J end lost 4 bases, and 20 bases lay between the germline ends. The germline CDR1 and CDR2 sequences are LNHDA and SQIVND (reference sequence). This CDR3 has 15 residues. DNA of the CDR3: TGTGCCAGTTCCTTTCAGGGTTCCCGGACCTATGGCTACACCTTC. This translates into CASSFQGSRTYGYTF.